The rows below give T cell receptor beta chains drawn from one sample of a study of shared clonotypes between healthy human individuals. Assay used: immunoSEQ multiplex PCR; TCRdb lists only in-frame clones, some missing. Among about 800,000 clones, about 96% were seen once, and the ten largest hold about 0.21%. The source material was naive CD8+ T cells sorted from blood. The receptors shown here come from a man aged 30 to 39 in good health. The CDR3 runs from the conserved cysteine through the conserved F or W. The order of the fields is D gene, J gene, clone size, V gene, CDR3 DNA, CDR3 protein. D genes are given only for firm matches. Expanded clones get a size class; other rows say once, few or many, or leave the size out.

TRBD1	TRBJ1-1	.	TRBV27	TGTGCCAGCAGTCCCAACCCGACAGGGGCGGGTGAAGCTTTCTTT	CASSPNPTGAGEAFF
.	TRBJ1-2	.	TRBV11-2	TGTGCCAGCAGCTCATTGTGGGGTCCCAATGGCTACACCTTC	CASSSLWGPNGYTF
TRBD2	TRBJ2-7	.	TRBV29-1	TGCAGCGTCCTAACTGGACTAGCGGGAGTCAACGAGCAGTACTTC	CSVLTGLAGVNEQYF
TRBD2	TRBJ2-1	.	TRBV18	TGTGCCAGCTCACAGGGCTACACTAGCGGGGTGATCTACAATGAGCAGTTCTTC	CASSQGYTSGVIYNEQFF
TRBD2	TRBJ2-7	.	TRBV13	TGTGCCAGCAGCTTACGAGCGGGAGTTTCCAGCGAGCAGTACTTC	CASSLRAGVSSEQYF
.	TRBJ2-6	.	TRBV5-4	TGTGCCAGCACGCAGGTTAGCTCTGGGGCCAACGTCCTGACTTTC	CASTQVSSGANVLTF
.	TRBJ2-1	.	TRBV13	TGTGCCAGCAGCTTAGGTCGGGGGGCCTCTTTGTTCTTC	CASSLGRGASLFF
.	TRBJ2-3	.	TRBV27	TGTGCCAGCAGTTTATTAGGCGGAACAGATACGCAGTATTTT	CASSLLGGTDTQYF
TRBD1	TRBJ1-5	.	TRBV6-5	TGTGCCAGCAGAACAGGGGGCAGCAATCAGCCCCAGCATTTT	CASRTGGSNQPQHF
TRBD1	TRBJ2-7	.	TRBV7-9	TGTGCCAGCAGCTTAGCACAGGGGGCAGACGAGCAGTACTTC	CASSLAQGADEQYF
.	TRBJ2-7	once	TRBV2	TGTGCCAGCAGTGTGTGGGGGGCCTACGAGCAGTACTTC	CASSVWGAYEQYF
TRBD2	TRBJ2-3	once	TRBV2	TGTGCCAGCAGTGTACACTGGACTAGCGGGAGGGGACAAGATACGCAGTATTTT	CASSVHWTSGRGQDTQYF
.	TRBJ2-7	.	TRBV7-9	TGTGCCAGCAGCTTGATGTTCAGGGAGGAGCAGTACTTC	CASSLMFREEQYF
.	TRBJ2-2	once	TRBV11-2	TGTGCCAGCAGCTTAATAAGCGACACCGGGGAGCTGTTTTTT	CASSLISDTGELFF
.	TRBJ1-1	.	TRBV28	TGTGCCAGCAGTTTCAGGCCCACGGGAGCTTTCTTT	CASSFRPTGAFF
.	TRBJ1-1	.	TRBV29-1	TGCAGCGTTGTCGGGACTTCGAACACTGAAGCTTTCTTT	CSVVGTSNTEAFF
TRBD1	TRBJ2-7	.	TRBV30	TGTGCCTGGACCGTCGACCCGGGACAGGGTCCCTACGAGCAGTACTTC	CAWTVDPGQGPYEQYF
.	TRBJ1-1	.	TRBV2	TGTGCCAGCGAGAGGAACACTGAAGCTTTCTTT	CASERNTEAFF
.	TRBJ2-3	.	TRBV9	TGTGCCAGCGGCGGGGAAAAACTAGTCGCAGATACGCAGTATTTT	CASGGEKLVADTQYF
TRBD2	TRBJ2-7	.	TRBV2	TGTGCCAGCACGGGACTAGCGGGAGGGCTCTACGAGCAGTACTTC	CASTGLAGGLYEQYF
TRBD2	TRBJ2-7	.	TRBV29-1	TGCAGCGCCTTAATAGCGGGAACTTTAACCTACGAGCAGTACTTC	CSALIAGTLTYEQYF
.	TRBJ2-7	.	TRBV30	TGTGCCTGGAGTGTACAGAACAGCTTCCCCTACGAGCAGTACTTC	CAWSVQNSFPYEQYF
.	TRBJ2-1	.	TRBV6-5	TGTGCCAGCAGTTACATGACAGGCTCCTACAATGAGCAGTTCTTC	CASSYMTGSYNEQFF
TRBD2	TRBJ2-7	.	TRBV5-4	TGTGCCAGCAGCCCGGGACTAGCGGGAGGCTACGAGCAGTACTTC	CASSPGLAGGYEQYF
TRBD1	TRBJ2-5	.	TRBV7-2	TGTGCCAGCAGCACGGACAGGGTGGAAGAGACCCAGTACTTC	CASSTDRVEETQYF